The clone carrying this T cell receptor (beta chain) has more than one count but fewer than ten. As yet, its antigen is unknown. This sample is part of a study of cytomegalovirus exposure and HLA in healthy donors. Findings and limits, study-wide: For most TCR sequences rarity was the rule, although some public TCRs occurred in many donors.

13 Jbeta primers and 60 Vbeta primers were used for the PCR. Data came from immunoSEQ multiplex PCR; TCRdb stores just in-frame clones and leaves some out. The table includes 200,000 or so clones, more than 65% detected once. Germline V lookup: CDR1 LNHDA, CDR2 SQIVND (reference sequence). The ends were cut back, 2 bases at V and 8 bases at J, with 18 bases in the middle. This CDR3 has 15 residues. The sample was PBMCs. The chain recombines TRBV19 with TRBJ1-2; perhaps TRBD1 as D (5 bases). The source of this sequence is a man aged 45 to 65 in good health and CMV-seronegative. The CDR3, as DNA: TGTGCCAGTAGTATAAGGGGCCCTTCAGTAGGGGGCTACACCTTC. Protein product: CASSIRGPSVGGYTF.